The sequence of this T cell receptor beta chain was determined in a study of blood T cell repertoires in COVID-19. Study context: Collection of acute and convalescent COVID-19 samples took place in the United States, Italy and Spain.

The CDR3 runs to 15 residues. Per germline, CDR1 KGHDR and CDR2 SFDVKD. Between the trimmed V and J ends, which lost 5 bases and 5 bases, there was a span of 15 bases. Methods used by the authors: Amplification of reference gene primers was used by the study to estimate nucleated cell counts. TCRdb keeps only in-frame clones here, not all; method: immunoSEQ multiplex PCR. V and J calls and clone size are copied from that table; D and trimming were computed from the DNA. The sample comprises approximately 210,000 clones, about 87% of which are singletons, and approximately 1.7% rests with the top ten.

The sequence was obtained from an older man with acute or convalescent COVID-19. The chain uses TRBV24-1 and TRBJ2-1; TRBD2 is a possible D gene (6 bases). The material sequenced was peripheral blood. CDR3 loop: CATSARRDGHNEQFF. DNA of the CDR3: TGTGCCACCAGTGCCCGGCGGGACGGACACAATGAGCAGTTCTTC.